The 11 T cell receptor beta chains given below trace back to one sample, sequenced in a study of cytomegalovirus exposure and HLA in healthy donors. The PCR ran on 60 Vbeta and 13 Jbeta primers. The protocol was immunoSEQ multiplex PCR, while the TCRdb copy is restricted to in-frame clones and leaves out a portion. The data hold 140,000 or so clones, with 60% to 80% observed a single time. Sequencing input: PBMCs. These receptors were obtained from a woman aged 25 to 39 in good health and CMV-seronegative.

CDR3 coding DNA: TGTGCCAGCAGCCCCCTTCCAGAGGGCGCCGAGCAGTACTTC. The encoded protein is CASSPLPEGAEQYF. The chain employs TRBV11-2 and TRBJ2-7; tentative D call: TRBD2 (5 bases). Germline V lookup: CDR1 SGHAT, CDR2 FQNNGV. V lost 5 bases to trimming and J lost 6 bases, with 17 bases between them. The CDR3 contains 14 residues.

The rearrangement joins TRBV5-1 to TRBJ1-6; D is perhaps TRBD1 (5 bases). V lost 7 bases to trimming and J lost 0 bases, with 11 bases between them. CDR1 and CDR2 (germline): SGHRS, YFSETQ. This CDR3 comprises 15 residues. The CDR3 protein is CASGQGYSYNSPLHF. The CDR3, as DNA: TGCGCCAGCGGCCAGGGTTACTCCTATAATTCACCCCTCCACTTT.

The chain links TRBV7-8 to TRBJ1-1; D may be TRBD1 (6 bases). The CDR3 covers 18 residues. V was shortened by 3 bases and J by 1 base, with 21 bases between the two germline ends. CDR1 and CDR2 from the germline V gene are SGHVS and FQNEAQ. The CDR3 loop is CASSFRIGAGDANTEAFF. The CDR3 nucleotides are TGTGCCAGCAGCTTCAGGATCGGGGCAGGGGATGCGAACACTGAAGCTTTCTTT.

This chain links TRBV10-3 with TRBJ2-2, with 9 bases identical to TRBD2. The CDR3 has 16 amino acids. V shed 0 bases, J shed 4 bases, and the junction held 3 bases outside the gene matches. Germline V gene sequence: CDR1 ENHRY, CDR2 SYGVKD. Here the CDR3 reads CAISESTSGGTGELFF. The CDR3 DNA sequence: TGTGCCATCAGTGAGTCGACTAGCGGAGGCACCGGGGAGCTGTTTTTT.

The rearrangement joins TRBV5-1 to TRBJ2-2, with TRBD1 identical over 8 bases. Trimming removed 4 bases from V and 4 bases from J; junction bases left unmatched: 9. Germline assignment: CDR1 SGHRS and CDR2 YFSETQ. The CDR3 is made up of 16 amino acids. CDR3 in DNA: TGCGCCAGCAGCCCCTCAGGACAGGGCGGCACCGGGGAGCTGTTTTTT. It encodes CASSPSGQGGTGELFF.

This clone was counted between two and nine times. This rearrangement joins TRBV7-8 to TRBJ2-5; D might be TRBD1 (6 bases). The V end lost 10 bases, the J end lost 4 bases, and 13 bases lay between the germline ends. Germline V CDR1 and CDR2: SGHVS, FQNEAQ. The CDR3 extends over 12 amino acids. CDR3 protein: CATAGTRETQYF. In nucleotides, the CDR3 is TGTGCCACCGCCGGGACAAGAGAGACCCAGTACTTC. Full variable domain (rest looked up from reference TRBV7-8 and TRBJ2-5): GAGVSQSPRYKVAKRGQDVALRCDPISGHVSLFWYQQALGQGPEFLTYFQNEAQLDKSGLPSDRFFAERPEGSVSTLKIQRTQQEDSAVYLCATAGTRETQYFGPGTRLLVL.

This chain links TRBV28 with TRBJ1-2; TRBD1 matches 8 bases. Germline CDR1 reads MDHEN; CDR2 reads SYDVKM. The CDR3 is 17 amino acids. Germline trimming cut 4 bases from V and 5 bases from J; bases unmatched to any gene: 15. CDR3 residues: CASSSPGEAGGAYGYTF. CDR3 nucleotide sequence: TGTGCCAGCAGTTCCCCCGGCGAGGCAGGGGGCGCTTATGGCTACACCTTC.

The V and J genes are TRBV2 and TRBJ2-7, with 13 bases that match TRBD2. This CDR3 region has 18 residues. In germline, CDR1 is SNHLY, CDR2 FYNNEI. V lost 3 bases, J lost 3 bases, and 11 bases stayed unmatched. The CDR3 DNA reads as TGTGCCAGCAGTGAGGGACTAGCGGGAAAGCGTTTCATCTACGAGCAGTACTTC. Translation gives CASSEGLAGKRFIYEQYF. Drawing the rest from reference TRBV2 and TRBJ2-7, the complete variable domain is EPEVTQTPSHQVTQMGQEVILRCVPISNHLYFYWYRQILGQKVEFLVSFYNNEISEKSEIFDDQFSVERPDGSNFTLKIRSTKLEDSAMYFCASSEGLAGKRFIYEQYFGPGTRLTVT.

The chain joins TRBV6-1 to TRBJ1-4; D is possibly TRBD1 (6 bases). Germline CDR1 MNHNS, CDR2 SASEGT. V lost 6 bases, J lost 3 bases, and 14 bases lay in between. CDR3 length: 15 residues. The CDR3 reads CASSGFRGSNEKLFF. CDR3 in DNA: TGTGCCAGCAGCGGTTTCAGGGGATCTAATGAAAAACTGTTTTTT.

The chain joins TRBV7-4 to TRBJ2-2; possible D gene TRBD2, 5 bases. This CDR3 spans 18 amino acids. V lost 5 bases to trimming and J lost 7 bases, with 26 bases between them. Germline V gene lookup returns CDR1 SGHVT and CDR2 SQSDAQ. This CDR3 reads CASSPHPADIKSGGELFF. The CDR3 DNA is TGTGCCAGCAGCCCACATCCAGCGGATATTAAATCAGGCGGGGAGCTGTTTTTT.

The rearrangement uses TRBV11-2 and TRBJ2-7; TRBD2 matches 12 bases. Trimming at V came to 3 bases and at J to 4 bases, leaving 7 bases not matched to a gene. This CDR3 has 16 amino acids. Germline V gene data show CDR1 as SGHAT and CDR2 as FQNNGV. DNA of the CDR3: TGTGCCAGCAGCTTTCTCCGTACTAGCGGGAGGTACGAGCAGTACTTC. It is translated as CASSFLRTSGRYEQYF.